The entry that follows covers one T cell receptor beta chain sequence. The sample is drawn from a study of a mutant IDH1 vaccine in newly diagnosed glioma. Trimming at V came to 2 bases and at J to 3 bases, leaving 5 bases not matched to a gene. The CDR3 length is 14 residues. CDR1 and CDR2 from the germline V gene are SGHRS and YFSETQ. Time point of the sample: baseline, week 1 (first vaccination visit). Treatment indicated: pre-vaccination baseline after standard-of-care therapy. Each tumor in the donors was a new WHO grade 3 or 4 astrocytoma, IDH1-mutant and ATRX-lost. The table came from immunoSEQ multiplex PCR; TCRdb's copy has only in-frame clones and leaves some out. Found here are about 96,000 clones, around 80% of them singletons; the top ten hold around 7.5%.

Sample: PBMCs, taken from a glioma patient treated with radiotherapy, temozolomide or both. The J gene is TRBJ2-7, the V gene TRBV5-1; 7 bases are shared with TRBD1. This receptor was taken from a man aged 40-49 years with glioma. The chain's CDR3 is CASSFAGGSYEQYF. CDR3 in DNA: TGCGCCAGCAGCTTTGCAGGGGGAAGCTACGAGCAGTACTTC.